The present T cell receptor beta chain was sequenced within a study of blood T cell repertoires in COVID-19. Background on the study: The United States, Italy and Spain were the sources of the acute and convalescent COVID-19 samples. T cells, B-cell-depleted T cells, or PBMCs provided the cDNA or gDNA that served as material.

Original processing methods: Nucleated cell counts were estimated from reference gene primer amplification. The data were produced by immunoSEQ multiplex PCR, yet TCRdb's version contains in-frame clones alone and is incomplete. D and trimming were read from the DNA, whereas the V and J calls and clone size are those reported in that table. The sample contains roughly 170,000 clones, about 85% of which appear only once. The length of the CDR3 is 19 residues. Germline V gene lookup returns CDR1 SNHLY and CDR2 FYNNEI. J was trimmed by 1 base and V by 4 bases; bases with no gene match: 13. Seattle patients were enrolled while actively infected and followed longitudinally.

The sequenced sample was peripheral blood. This receptor was taken from a woman aged 50 to 65 with COVID-19, enrolled during active disease. The gene calls are TRBV2 and TRBJ1-2; TRBD1 matches at 12 bases. The CDR3 nucleotides are TGTGCCAGCAGTGCCTTTTCCGGGACAGGGGGCCCTCTTAACTATGGCTACACCTTC. It is translated as CASSAFSGTGGPLNYGYTF. The full variable domain, completed using reference TRBV2 and TRBJ1-2, is EPEVTQTPSHQVTQMGQEVILRCVPISNHLYFYWYRQILGQKVEFLVSFYNNEISEKSEIFDDQFSVERPDGSNFTLKIRSTKLEDSAMYFCASSAFSGTGGPLNYGYTFGSGTRLTVV.